Listed below are T cell receptor beta chains from one sample, sequenced in a study of T cell changes during pregnancy in multiple sclerosis. Here immunoSEQ multiplex PCR was the method, and the copy in TCRdb shows in-frame clones only, minus some. Of 95,000 to 110,000 clones listed, roughly 92% are singletons. The sequencing here drew on peripheral blood, taken after pregnancy. The receptors shown here come from a female donor with multiple sclerosis, enrolled in a pregnancy study. Each CDR3 is given with its conserved first and last residue. A D gene is named only where the DNA matches it firmly. The size field is filled for only some rows; it gives once, few, many or a size class.

TRBJ2-7 NA NA TRBV20-1 CSARERDEQYF TGCAGTGCTAGAGAACGGGACGAGCAGTACTTC
TRBJ1-6 NA NA TRBV6-6 CASSWRGGANSPLHF TGTGCCAGCAGTTGGAGGGGAGGGGCGAATTCACCCCTCCACTTT
TRBJ2-1 NA NA TRBV2 CATTLAATSYNEQFF TGTGCCACCACCTTAGCGGCTACGTCCTACAATGAGCAGTTCTTC
TRBJ2-2 few TRBD1 TRBV7-3 CASSGGQRPGELFF TGTGCCAGCAGCGGGGGACAGAGGCCCGGGGAGCTGTTTTTT
TRBJ1-2 NA NA TRBV10-3 CAISAGDGYTF TGTGCCATCAGTGCGGGGGATGGCTACACCTTC
TRBJ2-5 NA TRBD2 TRBV7-9 CASSLSGGSQETQYF TGTGCCAGCAGCTTAAGCGGGGGGAGCCAAGAGACCCAGTACTTC
TRBJ2-3 NA TRBD2 TRBV10-1 CASSDGGGFADTQYF TGCGCCAGCAGTGACGGGGGAGGGTTCGCAGATACGCAGTATTTT
TRBJ2-7 NA TRBD1 TRBV2 CASKGQYEQYF TGTGCCAGCAAGGGACAGTACGAGCAGTACTTC
TRBJ2-5 NA NA TRBV2 CASSEERLLTETQYF TGTGCCAGCAGTGAAGAAAGACTATTGACGGAGACCCAGTACTTC
TRBJ2-5 NA TRBD1 TRBV5-1 CASSLGQGGETQYF TGCGCCAGCAGCCTGGGACAGGGTGGAGAGACCCAGTACTTC
TRBJ2-3 NA NA TRBV28 CASSNRNRFSTDTQYF TGTGCCAGCAGTAACCGAAACAGATTTAGCACAGATACGCAGTATTTT
TRBJ1-5 NA NA TRBV19 CASSIAVPYSNQPQHF TGTGCCAGTAGTATCGCGGTACCGTATAGCAATCAGCCCCAGCATTTT
TRBJ1-2 NA TRBD1 TRBV7-9 CASSLPDRSYGYTF TGTGCCAGCAGCTTACCGGACAGGTCCTATGGCTACACCTTC
TRBJ1-1 NA TRBD1 TRBV6-5 CASRTGRKTEAFF TGTGCCAGCAGGACAGGGCGAAAGACTGAAGCTTTCTTT
TRBJ2-7 NA NA TRBV4-3 CASSQDTEDRYYEQYF TGCGCCAGCAGCCAAGATACGGAGGATAGGTACTACGAGCAGTACTTC
TRBJ1-4 NA NA TRBV7-3 CASSPGEQGKRRLFF TGTGCCAGCAGCCCAGGAGAACAGGGAAAAAGGAGACTGTTTTTT
TRBJ1-5 NA NA TRBV10-3 CAISDGQGDQPQHF TGTGCCATCAGTGATGGACAAGGGGATCAGCCCCAGCATTTT
TRBJ2-2 once NA TRBV27 CASSLYTPRGYGELFF TGTGCCAGCAGTTTATACACCCCGCGAGGGTACGGGGAGCTGTTTTTT
TRBJ1-2 NA TRBD1 TRBV18 CASSLDLGQDGYTF TGTGCCAGCTCACTAGACCTGGGACAGGATGGCTACACCTTC
TRBJ2-7 NA NA TRBV27 CASSQSPTRIEQYF TGTGCCAGCAGTCAGAGCCCGACTAGAATAGAGCAGTACTTC
TRBJ2-7 once TRBD2 TRBV5-1 CASSSGTSGPYEQYF TGCGCCAGCAGCTCCGGGACTAGCGGCCCATACGAGCAGTACTTC
TRBJ2-3 once NA TRBV6-1 CASSADRRGTDTQYF TGTGCCAGCAGCGCTGACAGGCGTGGCACAGATACGCAGTATTTT
TRBJ2-2 NA TRBD1 TRBV7-2 CASSPSDRGLSTGELFF TGTGCCAGCAGCCCCAGTGACAGGGGGCTGAGCACCGGGGAGCTGTTTTTT
TRBJ1-2 NA TRBD1 TRBV14 CASSLEGQYDGYTF TGTGCCAGCAGCCTAGAGGGACAGTACGATGGCTACACCTTC
TRBJ1-6 NA NA TRBV27 CASSLSNFGALHF TGTGCCAGCAGTTTGTCCAACTTCGGGGCCCTCCACTTT
TRBJ2-1 NA NA TRBV19 CASSKRGASGVNNEQFF TGTGCCAGTAGTAAACGCGGGGCTAGTGGGGTCAACAATGAGCAGTTCTTC
TRBJ2-1 NA TRBD2 TRBV28 CASRRTSGSNEQFF TGTGCCAGCAGACGGACTAGCGGGAGCAATGAGCAGTTCTTC
TRBJ1-6 once NA TRBV6-5 CASSTPGHSPLHF TGTGCCAGCAGTACGCCAGGGCATTCACCCCTCCACTTT
TRBJ2-5 once NA TRBV30 CAWSRETQYF TGTGCCTGGTCTAGGGAGACCCAGTACTTC